Reported below is one TCR beta chain. The antigen is undetermined. The data originate from a study of long-term antiretroviral therapy in people with HIV. Whole-study results and caveats: Even long-term ART left TRB diversity below transplant donor controls, despite gains. Narrower CDR3 length ranges marked HIV repertoires relative to controls.

The run of the v3.0 immunoSEQ assay was at survey level. Only in-frame clones appear in the TCRdb table, and some are missing; sequencing was by immunoSEQ multiplex PCR. Of fewer than 25,000 clones listed, approximately 88% are singletons. Inclusion required at least two post-ART and at least one pre-ART PBMC samples. Treated in the United States were all of the participants with HIV. The CDR3 totals 14 residues. The J segment lost 9 bases and the V segment lost 4 bases, leaving 9 bases of the junction unmatched. Germline values: CDR1 SGHRS, CDR2 YFSETQ. This TCR derives from a man younger than 45 with HIV. V usage is TRBV5-1 and J usage is TRBJ1-3; TRBD1 matches at 8 bases. Sequencing was performed on unsorted PBMCs, taken about 6.1 years after starting antiretroviral therapy. In DNA, the CDR3 is TGCGCCAGCAGCCCGGACAGGGAGCTGGGCACCATATATTTT. Translating gives CASSPDRELGTIYF.